This record looks at one TCR beta chain sequence and its context. Its antigen remains unknown. CDR1 is MNHEY, CDR2 SVGAGI, per germline. V dropped 8 bases and J dropped 0 bases, with 19 bases sitting between them. The CDR3 runs 16 residues. RNA transcripts were the template for amplifying TCR beta CDR3 regions. The TCR CDR3 was amplified in a first-round RT-PCR using the HTBI primer set. In TCRdb, the multiplex PCR reads were re-called with MiXCR into one record per CDR3 protein. Of 600,000 to 800,000 distinct CDR3 sequences listed, about a third are singletons. The record originates from a study of T cells in Graves' hyperthyroidism and ophthalmopathy. Study-wide background: At initial diagnosis, before any treatment had begun, peripheral blood was obtained.

Study observations and caveats: The model anticipated ophthalmopathy a median approximately six months pre-onset. Ophthalmopathy was distinguished from stable hyperthyroidism by 13 V-J signatures. The blood repertoire included most of the expanded thyroid clonotypes above 0.001.

Source material: blood. This sequence originates from a woman between 35 and 50 years old with Graves' hyperthyroidism. The chain links TRBV6-5 to TRBJ2-5; perhaps TRBD1 as D (5 bases). CDR3 in amino acids: CASGQDSAGYQETQYF. The CDR3 coding sequence is TGTGCCAGCGGGCAGGATTCGGCAGGGTACCAAGAGACCCAGTACTTC.